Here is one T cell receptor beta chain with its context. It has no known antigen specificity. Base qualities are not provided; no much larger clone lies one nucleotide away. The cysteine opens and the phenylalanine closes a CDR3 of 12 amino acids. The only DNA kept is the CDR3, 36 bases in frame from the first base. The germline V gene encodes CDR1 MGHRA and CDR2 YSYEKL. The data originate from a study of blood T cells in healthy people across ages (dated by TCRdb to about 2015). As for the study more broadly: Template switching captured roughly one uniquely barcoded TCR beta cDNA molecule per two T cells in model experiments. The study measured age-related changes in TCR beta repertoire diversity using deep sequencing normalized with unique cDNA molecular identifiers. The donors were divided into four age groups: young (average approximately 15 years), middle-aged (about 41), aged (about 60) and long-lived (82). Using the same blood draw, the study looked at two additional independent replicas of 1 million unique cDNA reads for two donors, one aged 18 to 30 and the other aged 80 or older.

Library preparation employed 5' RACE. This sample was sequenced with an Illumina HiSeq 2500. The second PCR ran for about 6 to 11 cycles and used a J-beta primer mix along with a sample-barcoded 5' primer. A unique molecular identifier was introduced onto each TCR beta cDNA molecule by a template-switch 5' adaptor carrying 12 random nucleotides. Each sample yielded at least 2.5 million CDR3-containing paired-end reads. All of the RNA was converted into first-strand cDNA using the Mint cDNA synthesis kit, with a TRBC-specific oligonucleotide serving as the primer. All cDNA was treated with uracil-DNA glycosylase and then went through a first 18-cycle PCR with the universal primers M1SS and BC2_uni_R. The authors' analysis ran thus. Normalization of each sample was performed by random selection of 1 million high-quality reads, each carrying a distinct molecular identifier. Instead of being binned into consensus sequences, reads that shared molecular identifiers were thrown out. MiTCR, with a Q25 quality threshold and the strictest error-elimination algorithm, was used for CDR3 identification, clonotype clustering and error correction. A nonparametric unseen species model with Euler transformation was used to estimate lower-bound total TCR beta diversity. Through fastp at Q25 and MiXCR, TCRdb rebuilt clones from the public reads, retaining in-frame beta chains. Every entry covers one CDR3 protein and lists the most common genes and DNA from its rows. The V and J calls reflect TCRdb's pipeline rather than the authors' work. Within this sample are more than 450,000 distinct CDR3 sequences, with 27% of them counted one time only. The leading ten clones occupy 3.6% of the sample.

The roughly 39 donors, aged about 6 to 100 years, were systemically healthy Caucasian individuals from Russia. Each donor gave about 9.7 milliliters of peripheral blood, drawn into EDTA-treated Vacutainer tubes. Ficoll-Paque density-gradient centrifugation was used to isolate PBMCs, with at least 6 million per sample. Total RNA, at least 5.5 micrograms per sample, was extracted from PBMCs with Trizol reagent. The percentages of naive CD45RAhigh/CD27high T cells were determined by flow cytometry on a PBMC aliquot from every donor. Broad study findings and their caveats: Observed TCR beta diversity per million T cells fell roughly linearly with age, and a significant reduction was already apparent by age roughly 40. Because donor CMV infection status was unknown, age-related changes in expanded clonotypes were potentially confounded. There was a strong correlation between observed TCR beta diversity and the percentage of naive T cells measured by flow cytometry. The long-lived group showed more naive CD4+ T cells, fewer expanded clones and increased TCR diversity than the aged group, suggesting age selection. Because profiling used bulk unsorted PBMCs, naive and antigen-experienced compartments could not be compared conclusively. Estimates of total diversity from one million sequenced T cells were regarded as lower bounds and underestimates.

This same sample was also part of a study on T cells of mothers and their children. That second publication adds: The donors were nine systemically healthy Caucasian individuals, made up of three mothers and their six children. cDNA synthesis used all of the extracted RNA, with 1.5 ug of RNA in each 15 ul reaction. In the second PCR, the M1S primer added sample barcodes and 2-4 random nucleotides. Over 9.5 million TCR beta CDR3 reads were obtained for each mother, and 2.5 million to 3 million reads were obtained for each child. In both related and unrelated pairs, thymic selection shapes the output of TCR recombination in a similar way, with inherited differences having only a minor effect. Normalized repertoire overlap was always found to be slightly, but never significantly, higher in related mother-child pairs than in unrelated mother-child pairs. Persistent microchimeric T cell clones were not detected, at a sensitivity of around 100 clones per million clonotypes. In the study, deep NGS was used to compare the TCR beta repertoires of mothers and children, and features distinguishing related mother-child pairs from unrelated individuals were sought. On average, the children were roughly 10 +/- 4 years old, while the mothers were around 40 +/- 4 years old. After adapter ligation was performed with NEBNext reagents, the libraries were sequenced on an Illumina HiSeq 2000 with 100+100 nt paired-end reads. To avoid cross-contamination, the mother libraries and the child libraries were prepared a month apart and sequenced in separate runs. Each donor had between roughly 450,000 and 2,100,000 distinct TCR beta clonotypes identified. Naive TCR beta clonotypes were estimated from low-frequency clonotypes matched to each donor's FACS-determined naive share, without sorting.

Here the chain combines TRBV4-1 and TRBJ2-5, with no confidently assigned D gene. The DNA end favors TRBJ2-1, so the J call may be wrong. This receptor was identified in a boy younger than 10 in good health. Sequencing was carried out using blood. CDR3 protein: CASSQDPAEQFF. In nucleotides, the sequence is TGCGCCAGCAGCCAAGATCCAGCGGAGCAGTTCTTC.